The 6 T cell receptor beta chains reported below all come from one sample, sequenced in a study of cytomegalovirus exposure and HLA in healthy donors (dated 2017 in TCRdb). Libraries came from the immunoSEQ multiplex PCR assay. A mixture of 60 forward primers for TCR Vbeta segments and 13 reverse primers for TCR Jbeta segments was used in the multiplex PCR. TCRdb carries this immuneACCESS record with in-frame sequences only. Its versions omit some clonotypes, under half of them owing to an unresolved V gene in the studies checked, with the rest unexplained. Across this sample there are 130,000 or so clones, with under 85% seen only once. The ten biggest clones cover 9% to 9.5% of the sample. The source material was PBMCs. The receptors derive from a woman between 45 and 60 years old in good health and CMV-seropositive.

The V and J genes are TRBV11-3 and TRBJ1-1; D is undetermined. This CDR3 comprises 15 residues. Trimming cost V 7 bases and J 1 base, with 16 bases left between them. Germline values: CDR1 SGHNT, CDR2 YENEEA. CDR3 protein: CASTPGGFSNTEAFF. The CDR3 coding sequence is TGTGCCAGCACCCCGGGCGGGTTTTCGAACACTGAAGCTTTCTTT.

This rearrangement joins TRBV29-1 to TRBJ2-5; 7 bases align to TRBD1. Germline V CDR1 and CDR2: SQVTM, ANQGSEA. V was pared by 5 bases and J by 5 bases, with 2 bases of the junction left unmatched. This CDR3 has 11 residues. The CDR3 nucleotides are TGCAGCGTTACAGGGGCGGAGACCCAGTACTTC. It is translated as CSVTGAETQYF.

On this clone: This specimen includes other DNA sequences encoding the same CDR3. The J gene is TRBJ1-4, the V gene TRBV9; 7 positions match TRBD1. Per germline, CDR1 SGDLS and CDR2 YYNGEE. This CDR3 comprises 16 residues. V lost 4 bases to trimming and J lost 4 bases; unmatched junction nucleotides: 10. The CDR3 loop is CASSPRTGAGNEKLFF. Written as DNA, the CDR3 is TGTGCCAGCAGCCCAAGAACAGGGGCGGGTAATGAAAAACTGTTTTTT.

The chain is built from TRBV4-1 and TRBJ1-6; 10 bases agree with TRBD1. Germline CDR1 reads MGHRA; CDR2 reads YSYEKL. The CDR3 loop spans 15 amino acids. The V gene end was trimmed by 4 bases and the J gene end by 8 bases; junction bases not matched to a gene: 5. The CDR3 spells CASSPDRGLDSPLHF. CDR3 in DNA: TGCGCCAGCAGCCCCGACAGGGGGCTGGATTCACCCCTCCACTTT.

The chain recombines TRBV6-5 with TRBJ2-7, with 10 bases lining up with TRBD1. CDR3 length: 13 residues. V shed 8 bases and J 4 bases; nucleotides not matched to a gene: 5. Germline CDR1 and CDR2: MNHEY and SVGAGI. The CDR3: CASGDRGGYEQYF. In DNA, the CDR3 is TGTGCCAGCGGGGACAGGGGAGGTTACGAGCAGTACTTC.

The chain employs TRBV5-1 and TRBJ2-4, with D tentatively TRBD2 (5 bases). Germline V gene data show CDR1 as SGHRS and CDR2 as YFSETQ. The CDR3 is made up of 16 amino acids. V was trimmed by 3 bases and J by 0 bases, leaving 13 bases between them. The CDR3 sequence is CASSSGTYLAKNIQYF. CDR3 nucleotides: TGCGCCAGCAGCTCGGGAACGTATCTAGCCAAAAACATTCAGTACTTC.